This T cell receptor beta chain derives from a study of cytomegalovirus exposure and HLA in healthy donors. Study results and caveats: According to an earlier analysis, most TCR beta V segments yielded productive rearrangements about 87% or about 30% of the time. Sequencing likely caused a cluster of highly shared sequence variants.

PCR used 60 Vbeta primers and 13 Jbeta primers. The data were produced by immunoSEQ multiplex PCR, yet TCRdb's version contains in-frame clones alone and is incomplete. The top ten clones hold about 12% of a sample with tens of thousands of clones, about two thirds of them seen once. Concerning this clone itself: Its antigen is unidentified.

The germline V and J ends were trimmed by 3 bases and 6 bases, with 8 bases remaining between them. In germline, CDR1 is LNHDA, CDR2 SQIVND (reference sequence). This CDR3 contains 12 residues. The TCR was taken from a woman aged 40 to 50 in good health and CMV-seropositive. Sequencing was done on a sample of PBMCs. The V call is TRBV19, the J call TRBJ1-2; unclear D gene. CDR3 sequence reads: CASSIRDHGYTF. The CDR3 bases are TGTGCCAGTAGTATCCGGGATCATGGCTACACCTTC.